Listed below are T cell receptor beta chains from one sample, sequenced in a study of blood T cell repertoires in COVID-19. Method: immunoSEQ multiplex PCR; TCRdb's copy keeps in-frame clones and lacks some. There are around 220,000 clones in the sample; 82% occur only once, and around 8% lies in the top ten. The sequencing input was peripheral blood. These receptors came from a woman aged 80 or older with COVID-19, enrolled during active disease. The CDR3 runs from the conserved cysteine through the conserved F or W. A D gene is named only where the DNA matches it firmly. Clone size is stated in some rows and not others, as once, few, many or a class when expanded.

CDR3 length	V gene	D gene	J gene	clone size	CDR3 DNA	CDR3 protein
13	TRBV4-2	-	TRBJ2-3	-	TGTGCCAGCAGCCGGATGGAGGGGGATACGCAGTATTTT	CASSRMEGDTQYF
11	TRBV20-1	-	TRBJ2-5	-	TGCAGCCCGCAGGCCCGGGAGACCCAGTACTTC	CSPQARETQYF
14	TRBV7-2	-	TRBJ1-1	-	TGTGCCAGCAGCTTAGACCAGAAATACACTGAAGCTTTCTTT	CASSLDQKYTEAFF
13	TRBV30	-	TRBJ2-5	once	TGTGCCTGGATTGGACAGAACCAAGAGACCCAGTACTTC	CAWIGQNQETQYF
10	TRBV20-1	-	TRBJ2-2	-	TGCAGTATACTAGACGGGGAGCTGTTTTTT	CSILDGELFF
13	TRBV7-2	-	TRBJ1-1	-	TGTGCCAGCAGCTTACAGGGGCGAACTGAAGCTTTCTTT	CASSLQGRTEAFF
14	TRBV5-1	TRBD2	TRBJ2-2	once	TGCGCCAGCAGCTTGGATTTAGCGGGGGACTTCAAGGTTTTT	CASSLDLAGDFKVF
17	TRBV7-9	TRBD1	TRBJ2-2	-	TGTGCCAGCAGCCCCGGAGGGGGGACAGGGGCTTCCGGGGAGCTGTTTTTT	CASSPGGGTGASGELFF
15	TRBV4-3	-	TRBJ1-6	-	TGCGCCAGCAGCCGTGGTGAGGGCCCTAATTCACCCCTCCACTTT	CASSRGEGPNSPLHF
13	TRBV21-1	-	TRBJ1-2	-	TGTGCCAGCAGCAAAGACCCCCGGACAGAGCACACCTTC	CASSKDPRTEHTF
15	TRBV5-1	TRBD1	TRBJ2-1	-	TGCGCCAGCAGCATCCGGGACAGGGATTTGAGTGAGCAGTTCTTC	CASSIRDRDLSEQFF
12	TRBV3-1/TRBV3-2	-	TRBJ1-2	-	TGTGCCTCGGGGGGCGGTAACTATGGCTACACCTTC	CASGGGNYGYTF
16	TRBV5-1	TRBD1	TRBJ2-7	-	TGCGCCAGCAGCTCAGGACAGGCTCTCCTCTCCTACGAGCAGTACTTC	CASSSGQALLSYEQYF
12	TRBV12-3/TRBV12-4	-	TRBJ1-1	few	TGTGCCAGCAGTTTACACAGTTTTGAAGCTTTCTTT	CASSLHSFEAFF
15	TRBV7-3	-	TRBJ2-2	-	TGTGCCAGCAGCTCAATGGCCCTGAACACCGGGGAGCTGTTTTTT	CASSSMALNTGELFF
12	TRBV28	-	TRBJ1-5	-	TGTGCCAGCAGTTCCTCTATCGGGCCCCAGCATTTT	CASSSSIGPQHF